The rows below give T cell receptor beta chains drawn from one sample of a study of CD8+ T cells in alopecia areata. Profiled with immunoSEQ multiplex PCR; TCRdb holds only in-frame clones, not every one. This table has fewer than 250,000 clones, around two fifths appearing once. The sample was CD4+ T cells sorted from blood, taken around week 34, from a patient treated with tofacitinib. These receptors came from a human donor with alopecia areata. The CDR3 runs from the conserved cysteine through the conserved F or W. The D gene is left open where the match is weak. Size is stated for part of the rows, as once, few or many counts, or as a class when the clone is expanded.

size	D	J	V	DNA	CDR3
-	-	TRBJ1-1	TRBV5-1	TGCGCCAGCAGGGGAGAGGGGATGACCACTGAAGCTTTCTTT	CASRGEGMTTEAFF
few	-	TRBJ2-2	TRBV5-1	TGCGCCAGCAGCAACATCCACAACACCGGGGAGCTGTTTTTT	CASSNIHNTGELFF
-	TRBD1	TRBJ2-1	TRBV7-2	TGTGCCAGCAGCCTCCGGGACAGGGGATCCTACAATGAGCAGTTCTTC	CASSLRDRGSYNEQFF
-	-	TRBJ2-7	TRBV18	TGTGCCAGCTCACCACTGGACAGTAACTACGAGCAGTACTTC	CASSPLDSNYEQYF
-	-	TRBJ1-2	TRBV6-1	TGTGCCAGCAGTCGGGGGAGTCTCTATGGCTACACCTTC	CASSRGSLYGYTF
-	-	TRBJ1-2	TRBV19	TGTGCCAGTAGTCCACAGGGCTATGGCTACACCTTC	CASSPQGYGYTF
few	-	TRBJ2-7	TRBV6-5	TGTGCCAGCAGTACCGGCACTCTGGGATCTGGGGAGCAGTACTTC	CASSTGTLGSGEQYF
few	-	TRBJ2-6	TRBV7-8	TGTGCCAGCAGCTTAGAAGCAGGGGTCGGGGCCAACGTCCTGACTTTC	CASSLEAGVGANVLTF
few	-	TRBJ2-1	TRBV4-1	TGCGCCAGCAGCCAAGACCCGACAGGATCCTACAATGAGCAGTTCTTC	CASSQDPTGSYNEQFF
-	-	TRBJ2-2	TRBV9	TGTGCCAGCAGCGTGACCCCGGAGAACACCGGGGAGCTGTTTTTT	CASSVTPENTGELFF
few	TRBD1	TRBJ2-5	TRBV7-6	TGTGCCAGCAGCTTGGCCGGGACAGGGGGAGAGACCCAGTACTTC	CASSLAGTGGETQYF
-	-	TRBJ1-5	TRBV6-1	TGTGCCAGCAGTGAAGCGCTTCTCTCAGGAAATGGCAATCAGCCCCAGCATTTT	CASSEALLSGNGNQPQHF
few	TRBD2	TRBJ2-7	TRBV5-5	TGTGCCAGCAGCTCCACTAGCGCCTCGGAGGAGGAGTACTTC	CASSSTSASEEEYF
-	-	TRBJ2-1	TRBV18	TGTGCCAGCTCACCAATTAGCGGCTACAATGAGCAGTTCTTC	CASSPISGYNEQFF
few	-	TRBJ2-3	TRBV19	TGTGCCAGTAGTATAGGGCTAGCTGGGGCAGATACGCAGTATTTT	CASSIGLAGADTQYF
few	TRBD1	TRBJ2-1	TRBV29-1	TGCAGCGTTGATGAGGCTTGGCAGGGGGCCTACAATGAGCAGTTCTTC	CSVDEAWQGAYNEQFF
-	-	TRBJ2-7	TRBV30	TGTGCCTGGAGTGTACCGGACTACGAGCAGTACTTC	CAWSVPDYEQYF
few	-	TRBJ2-5	TRBV7-2	TGTGCCAGCAGCTTAGACAGGGCCCTGGAGACCCAGTACTTC	CASSLDRALETQYF
few	TRBD2	TRBJ2-3	TRBV13	TGTGCCAGCAGCTTGGCTAGCGGGACGGATACGCAGTATTTT	CASSLASGTDTQYF
-	-	TRBJ2-1	TRBV10-3	TGTGCCACAAAGGGGCTACAGGGACCCTACAATGAGCAGTTCTTC	CATKGLQGPYNEQFF
-	TRBD2	TRBJ2-7	TRBV10-2	TGCGCCAGCAGTGACTACGGGAGGCCTTCCTACGAGCAGTACTTC	CASSDYGRPSYEQYF
-	-	TRBJ1-2	TRBV29-1	TGCAGCGTTGATTCTGCTTATGGCTACACCTTC	CSVDSAYGYTF
-	TRBD1	TRBJ1-6	TRBV5-1	TGCGCCAGCAGCGTAACAGGGGGCGGATCACCCCTCCACTTT	CASSVTGGGSPLHF
-	-	TRBJ1-5	TRBV30	TGTGCCTGGAGTGTAGGTTCCGCCGGCAATCAGCCCCAGCATTTT	CAWSVGSAGNQPQHF
-	TRBD2	TRBJ2-3	TRBV7-3	TGTGCCAGCAGCCTAGCGGGACTGGGCACAGATACGCAGTATTTT	CASSLAGLGTDTQYF
many	-	TRBJ2-6	TRBV19	TGTGCCAGTAAAAACGTGGCCTCTGGGGCCAACGTCCTGACTTTC	CASKNVASGANVLTF
few	TRBD1	TRBJ2-7	TRBV7-9	TGTGCCAGCAACTCAAGGGCAGGGGGCTACGAGCAGTACTTC	CASNSRAGGYEQYF
-	-	TRBJ2-1	TRBV30	TGTGCCTGGGCCCCGGGGACAAGCAGCGGGAAGGGTTATGAGCAGTTCTTC	CAWAPGTSSGKGYEQFF
-	-	TRBJ1-2	TRBV7-9	TGTGCCAGCAGCTTAGCCCATGGCTACACCTTC	CASSLAHGYTF
-	TRBD1	TRBJ2-1	TRBV5-1	TGCGCCAGCAGCTGGGACCCGACAGGGTACAATGAGCAGTTCTTC	CASSWDPTGYNEQFF
-	-	TRBJ1-3	TRBV30	TGTGCCTGGAGTTCGGCCTTGGCTGGAAACACCATATATTTT	CAWSSALAGNTIYF
-	TRBD2	TRBJ2-1	TRBV7-2	TGTGCCAGCAGCCGGGAGGGACTTCCTTCCTACAATGAGCAGTTCTTC	CASSREGLPSYNEQFF
few	-	TRBJ1-4	TRBV29-1	TGCAGCGTTGGTCTCGAGGCTCCCCGGGAAAAACTGTTTTTT	CSVGLEAPREKLFF
-	TRBD1	TRBJ1-6	TRBV29-1	TGCAGCGTTAGTTTGACAGGGGGCACTTCACCCCTCCACTTT	CSVSLTGGTSPLHF
few	TRBD1	TRBJ1-1	TRBV29-1	TGCAGCGTCGGGGACAGACAAAACACTGAAGCTTTCTTT	CSVGDRQNTEAFF
-	-	TRBJ2-1	TRBV29-1	TGCAGCGTTGAACGAGTCCAGGCTGAGCAGTTCTTC	CSVERVQAEQFF
-	-	TRBJ1-1	TRBV11-2	TGTGCCAGCAGCCCCCGATGGGGGCAAGGATTGAACACTGAAGCTTTCTTT	CASSPRWGQGLNTEAFF
-	TRBD2	TRBJ2-1	TRBV9	TGTGCCAGCAGCGTAGTGAGTAGCGGGAGTACGAATGAGCAGTTCTTC	CASSVVSSGSTNEQFF
few	TRBD1	TRBJ2-6	TRBV7-2	TGTGCCAGCAGCGCCCGGACAGGTGGTCCCAACGTCCTGACTTTC	CASSARTGGPNVLTF
few	-	TRBJ1-4	TRBV7-9	TGTGCCAGCAGCTTAAGCAATGAAAAACTGTTTTTT	CASSLSNEKLFF
few	-	TRBJ1-1	TRBV29-1	TGCAGCGTTAAGCAGGTGGCAAGGAACACTGAAGCTTTCTTT	CSVKQVARNTEAFF
-	TRBD2	TRBJ2-2	TRBV29-1	TGCAGCGTTGTTACTAGCGGAACGAACACCGGGGAGCTGTTTTTT	CSVVTSGTNTGELFF
-	TRBD1	TRBJ1-2	TRBV6-5	TGTGCCAGCAGCCGGGGAGGACAGGGTAATCTCGGCTACACCTTC	CASSRGGQGNLGYTF
-	TRBD1	TRBJ1-2	TRBV7-2	TGTGCCAGCAGCCAGACAGGGCGTGGCTACACCTTC	CASSQTGRGYTF
-	-	TRBJ2-2	TRBV2	TGTGCCAGCAGTTCTAGACGGCGGAACACCGGGGAGCTGTTTTTT	CASSSRRRNTGELFF
-	-	TRBJ2-1	TRBV30	TGTGCCTGGAGCGGAAATGCCCGGGGGTTACAGTTCTTC	CAWSGNARGLQFF
-	-	TRBJ2-5	TRBV27	TGTGCCAGCAGTCCGCCCAGAGGCAGTGTGGATCAAGAGACCCAGTACTTC	CASSPPRGSVDQETQYF
few	-	TRBJ1-1	TRBV29-1	TGCAGCGTCTATCCGGGACGGCTAAGGGGGACCACTGAAGCTTTCTTT	CSVYPGRLRGTTEAFF
-	TRBD2	TRBJ2-3	TRBV29-1	TGCAGCGTCGGAACCCAATCTAGCGGGAGGGGAGATACGCAGTATTTT	CSVGTQSSGRGDTQYF